This T cell receptor beta chain was recorded in a study of T cell clonality in common variable immunodeficiency (dated by TCRdb to 2014 to 2015). What the study reported, not specific to this receptor: TCRbeta clonality was higher in CVID subjects than in healthy controls (t-test p = 0.018), and the increase was most characteristic of about a third of subjects. Healthy controls shared more TCRbeta clones with each other than CVID subjects shared among themselves (p < 0.0001). According to the authors, figuring out what caused the increased clonality in CVID would require sequencing the repertoires of T cell subpopulations. Even though DNA input was the same, control samples had an average of about 90,000 unique sequences each, compared with approximately 30,000 in CVID samples. Correlations of repertoire features with clinical complications were constrained by heterogeneity among patients within the CVID cohort. Reportedly, TCRbeta sequences from CVID had fewer deletions and N-nucleotide insertions, and highly modified clones with 13 or more V deletions were absent from CVID.

Standard criteria, namely reduction of serum IgG, IgA and/or IgM below the normal range together with specific antibody deficiency, were applied for the diagnosis of CVID. The CVID group comprised 45 or so subjects, 15 or so female and roughly 30 male, aged roughly 8 to 70 years with a mean age of around 40. Most CVID patients and most healthy controls were of Caucasian heritage. At the time of study participation, every CVID subject had been on replacement immunoglobulin therapy for at least one year. At the time of blood collection, no CVID subject was ill or was being treated with immunomodulatory or immunosuppressive medication. From each donor, about 5 to 8 ml of heparinized peripheral whole blood was collected. Genomic DNA from adults with common variable immune deficiency (CVID) and from healthy adult controls was used for sequencing of TCRbeta CDR3 repertoires. Diluted blood was subjected to density centrifugation over Hypaque 1077 or Ficoll-Paque for isolation of peripheral blood mononuclear cells. Genomic DNA was obtained from unsorted mononuclear cells through either Qiagen column purification or a centrifugation-based method.

For sequencing input, CVID and control samples contributed equivalent amounts of genomic DNA. For every sample, a 60 bp segment covering the rearranged TCRbeta CDR3 region was amplified and then sequenced. The immunoSEQ assay, a bias-corrected multiplex PCR with high-throughput sequencing, was employed for TCRbeta amplification. Regarding the original processing steps: Every unique nucleotide sequence was considered a clone and was annotated with V, D and J genes, copy number and frequency. Sequences were labeled productive if in frame, and non-productive if out of frame or containing stop codons. Clonality was calculated from Shannon's entropy as previously described. The predicted amino acid sequences of productive clones were used to derive mean CDR3 Kyte-Doolittle hydropathy. Scaled V gene usage was hierarchically clustered using Manhattan distance and complete linkage with the R hclust function. Clone sharing by CDR3 amino acid sequence was assessed by resampling 12 repertoires per group over 100 rounds. The repertoires were screened for 60 to 85 published EBV-specific TCRbeta sequences and approximately 230 published CMV-specific TCRbeta sequences. A couple of CVID samples that yielded fewer than 10,000 sequences were excluded from the analysis, so roughly 40 CVID repertoires were retained. In its TCRdb copy, this immuneACCESS table keeps in-frame sequences only and misses some clones. Where compared with another copy, unresolved V genes explain less than half of these, and the others have no known cause. The V and J calls and the clone size are those of that table, but D and trimming were determined from the DNA. This sample shows tens of thousands of clones, and none of them turns up only once. The ten most abundant clones make up 2% to 2.5% of the sample.

In its sample, this clone was seen many times. What antigen it recognizes has not been identified. The receptor's source is a human donor with common variable immunodeficiency. Sequenced: peripheral blood mononuclear cells.

This receptor has the CDR3 CASSLKRGKETQYF. The part of the CDR3 DNA that was read is TGTGCCAGCAGCTTAAAACGGGGGAAAGAGACC. This receptor chain uses TRBV7-6 and TRBJ2-5; the best D guess is TRBD2, with 6 bases matching. The read ends 3 residues shy of where the CDR3 ends; the end is completed using the germline J gene. At the junction V is shortened by 2 bases and J by 3 bases, with 10 bases in between. The germline V gene supplies CDR1 SGHVS and CDR2 FNYEAQ. The CDR3 contains 14 residues, cysteine and phenylalanine counted. The CDR3 was read in part: 33 bases, with the frame set at base 1. Joined to the reference TRBV7-6 and TRBJ2-5 proteins, this CDR3 gives the full variable domain: GAGVSQSPRYKVTKRGQDVALRCDPISGHVSLYWYRQALGQGPEFLTYFNYEAQQDKSGLPNDRFSAERPEGSISTLTIQRTEQRDSAMYRCASSLKRGKETQYFGPGTRLLVL.